Given below is one T cell receptor beta chain in context. Its specificity is unknown. This sample is drawn from a study of blood T cells in healthy people across ages. Study-wide findings and caveats: Diversity was higher, and naive CD4+ cells more numerous, in long-lived donors than in aged donors.

Alongside a J-beta primer mix, a sample-barcoded 5' primer served in a second PCR lasting 7 to 11 cycles. MiXCR was run by TCRdb on the 5' RACE reads, yielding one entry per CDR3 protein. The sample lists 380,000 or so distinct CDR3 sequences, about half seen once, with 51% in the top ten. Total RNA, at least 6 micrograms per sample, was extracted from PBMCs. This receptor was taken from a man in his fifties or sixties in good health. What was sequenced was blood.

DNA for the CDR3: TGTGCCAGCAGCTCCAGAGGACTAAACAATGAGCAGTTCTTC. Amino acids: CASSSRGLNNEQFF. The chain combines TRBV7-9 with TRBJ2-1, with a tentative D call TRBD2 (6 bases). Trimming cost V 4 bases and J 5 bases, with 12 bases left between them. Germline V gene data show CDR1 as SEHNR and CDR2 as FQNEAQ (reference sequence). The CDR3 is made up of 14 amino acids.